One sample yielded the 13 T cell receptor beta chains listed below, sequenced in a study of blood T cell repertoires in COVID-19. Here immunoSEQ multiplex PCR was the method, and the copy in TCRdb shows in-frame clones only, minus some. The sample contains hundreds of thousands of clones, about 93% of which appear only once. The sequencing input was peripheral blood. The source is a woman aged 18-29 years who had recovered from COVID-19.

The CDR3, as DNA: TGTGCCACCTCAAGATCCCCCCCCGGACAGGGTGTGGAAAAACTGTTTTTT. Translating it yields CATSRSPPGQGVEKLFF. The gene calls are TRBV2 and TRBJ1-4; 8 bases match TRBD1. CDR1 and CDR2 from the germline V gene are SNHLY and FYNNEI. After removal of 10 bases from V and 8 bases from J, the junction contained 21 bases not matched to a gene. The length of the CDR3 is 17 residues.

This clone was seen just once. The rearrangement joins TRBV5-4 to TRBJ2-5, with TRBD1 matching over 10 bases. The CDR3 spans 15 residues. The trim removed 4 bases at V and 5 bases at J, leaving 8 bases unmatched. The germline V gene has CDR1 SGHNT and CDR2 YYREEE (reference sequence). The chain's CDR3 is CASSPRDRGSETQYF. Written as DNA, the CDR3 is TGTGCCAGCAGCCCGCGGGACAGGGGCTCCGAGACCCAGTACTTC.

The chain joins TRBV19 to TRBJ1-4; TRBD1 matches at 12 bases. The CDR3 has 16 amino acids. Germline V gene sequence: CDR1 LNHDA, CDR2 SQIVND (reference sequence). The V segment lost 5 bases and the J segment 5 bases; nucleotides outside the gene matches: 6. The DNA of the CDR3 is TGTGCCAGTAGTGCCGGGACAGGGGGCCGGAATGAAAAACTGTTTTTT. It translates to CASSAGTGGRNEKLFF.

V is TRBV7-9 and J is TRBJ2-7; TRBD1 aligns across 8 bases. J gave up 0 bases and V 0 bases, and 4 bases lay outside the gene matches. Germline CDR1 is SEHNR and CDR2 is FQNEAQ (reference sequence). The CDR3 contains 16 residues. The CDR3 here is CASSLAWTGSSYEQYV. The CDR3 DNA reads as TGTGCCAGCAGCTTAGCGTGGACAGGGAGCTCCTACGAGCAGTACGTC.

The V gene is TRBV6-1, the J gene TRBJ1-3; D gene unclear. Germline V gene lookup returns CDR1 MNHNS and CDR2 SASEGT. This CDR3 spans 15 amino acids. The germline V and J ends were trimmed by 3 bases and 4 bases, with 13 bases remaining between them. CDR3 in amino acids: CASSDFGMWGNTIYF. In nucleotides, the CDR3 is TGTGCCAGCAGTGATTTCGGGATGTGGGGAAACACCATATATTTT.

V gene TRBV6-5 combines with J gene TRBJ2-5; 10 bases are a match to TRBD1. Germline CDR1 MNHEY, CDR2 SVGAGI. This CDR3 spans 14 amino acids. V trimming: 6 bases; J trimming: 4 bases; junction bases outside the gene matches: 5. The CDR3 DNA follows: TGTGCCAGCAGACCCGGGACAGGGGCAGAGACCCAGTACTTC. This gives the protein CASRPGTGAETQYF.

J is TRBJ1-3 and V is TRBV6-2 or TRBV6-3; D gene uncertain. The germline CDR1 and CDR2 sequences are MNHEY and SVGEGT. The CDR3 covers 15 residues. The ends were cut back, 0 bases at V and 0 bases at J, with 6 bases in the middle. This CDR3 reads CASSYSAGSGNTIYF. CDR3 in DNA: TGTGCCAGCAGTTACTCGGCAGGCTCTGGAAACACCATATATTTT.

V usage is TRBV21-1 and J usage is TRBJ2-3; no DNA check was done on the table's D call, TRBD1. TRBV21-1 is assigned pseudogene status. This CDR3 has 18 residues. The CDR3 region has the DNA TGTGCCAGCAGCAGAAGGAAGACAGGGGAGAAGGGCACAGATACGCAGTATTTT. Translation: CASSRRKTGEKGTDTQYF.

The CDR3 loop reads CAWRLAGGKNIQYF. Written as DNA, the CDR3 is TGTGCCTGGAGACTAGCGGGAGGCAAAAACATTCAGTACTTC. This chain links TRBV30 with TRBJ2-4, with 12 bases matching TRBD2. The CDR3 loop spans 14 amino acids. V shed 3 bases and J 3 bases; nucleotides not matched to a gene: 0. Germline-derived CDR1 and CDR2 are GTSNPN and SVGIG (reference sequence).

The chain recombines TRBV4-3 with TRBJ1-2, with TRBD1 matching 7 bases. The germline V gene encodes CDR1 LGHNA and CDR2 YSLEER. With V trimmed by 0 bases and J by 8 bases, 15 bases remained unmatched. CDR3 length: 17 amino acids. CDR3: CASSQDRPGGFLGGYTF. Here the CDR3 DNA reads TGCGCCAGCAGCCAAGATCGGCCAGGGGGATTCTTAGGGGGCTACACCTTC.

The V call is TRBV7-2, the J call TRBJ2-5, with D possibly TRBD1 on 6 matching bases. Germline V gene sequence: CDR1 SGHTA, CDR2 FQGNSA. Trimming removed 1 base at V and 13 bases at J, with 22 bases between. This CDR3 comprises 15 residues. In nucleotides, the CDR3 is TGTGCCAGCAGCTTAGACTTGTGGGGGCCCCAAGGTCTGTACTTC. It encodes CASSLDLWGPQGLYF.

The chain uses TRBV18 and TRBJ2-2; D ambiguous. The length of the CDR3 is 13 residues. V dropped 3 bases and J dropped 7 bases, with 9 bases sitting between them. The germline V gene has CDR1 KGHSH and CDR2 LQKENI. CDR3 bases: TGTGCCAGCTCACCTAGAAACGGCGGGGAGCTGTTTTTT. This encodes CASSPRNGGELFF. Based on the CDR3 plus reference TRBV18 and TRBJ2-2, the full variable domain is NAGVMQNPRHLVRRRGQEARLRCSPMKGHSHVYWYRQLPEEGLKFMVYLQKENIIDESGMPKERFSAEFPKEGPSILRIQQVVRGDSAAYFCASSPRNGGELFFGEGSRLTVL.

The V gene is TRBV4-3, the J gene TRBJ1-5; 10 bases line up with TRBD1. Trimming took 0 bases from V and 7 from J; bases not matched to a gene: 9. CDR3 size: 17 residues. The V gene's germline CDR1 is LGHNA and CDR2 YSLEER. The CDR3, as DNA: TGCGCCAGCAGCCAAGATACTCGACAGGGGGCTAGACAGCCCCAGCATTTT. Translation gives CASSQDTRQGARQPQHF.